The 16 T cell receptor beta chains below all came from one sample that was sequenced in a study of CD8+ T cells in alopecia areata. Sequencing templates came from extracted RNA that was reverse transcribed into cDNA. TCRdb keeps only in-frame clones here, not all; method: immunoSEQ multiplex PCR. The sample gives over 150,000 clones, about three fifths of which show up once; 3% to 3.5% is in the top ten. Treatment reported: oral pan-JAK inhibitor, 5-10 mg twice daily. The sequencing here drew on CD4+ T cells sorted from blood, taken at week 4, from a patient treated with tofacitinib. The receptors were gathered from a human donor with alopecia areata.

This clone is a singleton in its sample. The chain joins TRBV5-1 to TRBJ2-6; weak D call: TRBD2 (5 bases). This CDR3 comprises 19 residues. Germline loops: CDR1 SGHRS, CDR2 YFSETQ. V lost 0 bases to trimming and J lost 1 base, with 17 bases between them. In DNA, the CDR3 is TGCGCCAGCAGCTTGGTCGGGCAGAGGGCCCTATCTGGGGCCAACGTCCTGACTTTC. Amino acids: CASSLVGQRALSGANVLTF.

This chain uses TRBV6-5 with TRBJ2-1; 7 nucleotides agree with TRBD1. CDR3 length: 16 residues. V shed 4 bases, J shed 4 bases, and the junction held 10 bases outside the gene matches. Germline CDR1 is MNHEY and CDR2 is SVGAGI. CDR3: CASSSRGQSLYNEQFF. CDR3 bases: TGTGCCAGCAGTTCCCGGGGACAGTCTCTTTACAATGAGCAGTTCTTC.

V gene TRBV30 combines with J gene TRBJ2-3, with 9 nucleotides matching TRBD1. The length of the CDR3 is 13 residues. J lost 4 bases, V lost 5 bases, and 4 bases had no gene match. CDR1 and CDR2 from the germline V gene are GTSNPN and SVGIG (reference sequence). This CDR3 reads CAWGDRVPDTQYF. The CDR3 DNA is TGTGCCTGGGGGGACAGGGTTCCAGATACGCAGTATTTT.

Note on this clone: The sample contains more than one DNA sequence encoding this CDR3. This rearrangement joins TRBV30 to TRBJ2-7; D remains ambiguous. The CDR3 is made up of 11 amino acids. Germline V gene lookup returns CDR1 GTSNPN and CDR2 SVGIG (reference sequence). The ends were cut back, 0 bases at V and 6 bases at J, with 6 bases in the middle. CDR3 bases: TGTGCCTGGAGTGTACGAAGCGAGCAGTACTTC. It is translated as CAWSVRSEQYF.

The gene calls are TRBV29-1 and TRBJ2-1; D ambiguous. V shed 4 bases and J shed 1 base, with 11 bases lying between them. The CDR3 is 14 amino acids. Germline V CDR1 and CDR2: SQVTM, ANQGSEA. As DNA, the CDR3 is TGCAGCGTTGTTTCTAAGCTTTCCTACAATGAGCAGTTCTTC. Amino acids: CSVVSKLSYNEQFF.

V usage is TRBV7-9 and J usage is TRBJ2-1, with no clear D. V lost 5 bases, J lost 5 bases, and 7 bases lay in between. The CDR3 contains 12 residues. Germline values: CDR1 SEHNR, CDR2 FQNEAQ (reference sequence). CDR3 sequence (DNA): TGTGCCAGCAGCCTCCTTCACAATGAGCAGTTCTTC. It translates to CASSLLHNEQFF.

This chain uses TRBV6-6 with TRBJ2-2; 11 nucleotides match TRBD1. This CDR3 has 15 residues. Germline trimming cut 7 bases from V and 5 bases from J; bases unmatched to any gene: 6. Germline V gene lookup returns CDR1 MNHNY and CDR2 SVGAGI (reference sequence). CDR3 amino acids: CASIGTGGITGELFF. CDR3 bases: TGTGCCAGCATAGGGACAGGGGGTATAACCGGGGAGCTGTTTTTT.

The chain joins TRBV2 to TRBJ1-6; a possible D gene is TRBD1 (6 bases). Germline V gene lookup returns CDR1 SNHLY and CDR2 FYNNEI. V lost 7 bases and J 6 bases, leaving 13 bases between the germline ends. CDR3 length: 14 residues. The DNA of the CDR3 is TGTGCCAGCACCTGGGGGCAGCCTAATTCACCCCTCCACTTT. Its translation is CASTWGQPNSPLHF.

This clone turned up a few times. The rearrangement uses TRBV29-1 and TRBJ2-1; TRBD2 might be the D (6 bases). Germline CDR1 SQVTM, CDR2 ANQGSEA. V was pared by 5 bases and J by 3 bases, with 14 bases between. There are 14 residues in the CDR3. CDR3 DNA sequence: TGCAGCGTTTCCCGTCCGGGGGACTACAATGAGCAGTTCTTC. As protein: CSVSRPGDYNEQFF.

This sequence joins TRBV6-5 and TRBJ2-1, with TRBD1 matching over 9 bases. This CDR3 region has 15 residues. CDR1 is MNHEY, CDR2 SVGAGI, per germline. The trim removed 6 bases at V and 10 bases at J, leaving 13 bases unmatched. CDR3 sequence: CASSPGQGHSGEQFF. CDR3 in DNA: TGTGCCAGCAGCCCGGGACAGGGCCATTCGGGGGAGCAGTTCTTC.

CDR3 DNA sequence: TGCGCCAGCAGCTTGGTACAAGAGACCCAGTACTTC. This codes for CASSLVQETQYF. The J gene is TRBJ2-5, the V gene TRBV5-1; D is ambiguous. This CDR3 comprises 12 residues. The V gene lost 0 bases and the J gene lost 2 bases, with 2 bases spanning the gap. CDR1 and CDR2 (germline): SGHRS, YFSETQ.

This clone has just one count. In the same sample, other DNA sequences code for this CDR3. The chain recombines TRBV30 with TRBJ1-1; TRBD1 might be the D (5 bases). V lost 0 bases and J 2 bases, leaving 7 bases between the germline ends. The CDR3 is made up of 13 amino acids. The germline V gene encodes CDR1 GTSNPN and CDR2 SVGIG (reference sequence). CDR3 nucleotide sequence: TGTGCCTGGAGTGTACGGGGCAACACTGAAGCTTTCTTT. Translating gives CAWSVRGNTEAFF.

The gene calls are TRBV2 and TRBJ2-1, with D maybe TRBD2 (6 bases). V gave up 5 bases and J gave up 8 bases, with 19 bases separating them. Germline values: CDR1 SNHLY, CDR2 FYNNEI. The CDR3 consists of 15 residues. The CDR3 DNA is TGTGCCAGCAGTCTGGGACTCGTCTCCTCGGATGAGCAGTTCTTC. It translates to CASSLGLVSSDEQFF.

The chain has TRBV29-1 and TRBJ2-5; D not certain. CDR3 length: 10 amino acids. V lost 3 bases, J lost 7 bases, and 6 bases lay in between. Germline V lookup: CDR1 SQVTM, CDR2 ANQGSEA. The CDR3 loop is CSVDSGTQYF. The CDR3 region has the DNA TGCAGCGTTGATTCAGGGACCCAGTACTTC.

V gene TRBV6-5 combines with J gene TRBJ2-3; D gene unclear. CDR1 and CDR2 from the germline V gene are MNHEY and SVGAGI. The CDR3 length is 13 residues. V lost 3 bases, J lost 0 bases, and 4 bases lay in between. The CDR3 DNA is TGTGCCAGCAGTTATTCTAGCACAGATACGCAGTATTTT. This encodes CASSYSSTDTQYF.

The chain employs TRBV30 and TRBJ1-5; TRBD1 is a possible D gene (5 bases). Germline lookup yields CDR1 GTSNPN and CDR2 SVGIG (reference sequence). V dropped 0 bases and J dropped 4 bases, with 10 bases sitting between them. CDR3 length: 14 residues. The CDR3 sequence: CAWSVWGENQPQHF. For the CDR3, the DNA is TGTGCCTGGAGTGTGTGGGGGGAGAATCAGCCCCAGCATTTT.